Presented here are 7 T cell receptor beta chains from one specimen sequenced in a study of blood T cell repertoires in COVID-19. Libraries were prepared by immunoSEQ multiplex PCR; TCRdb keeps only in-frame clonotypes and omits some of them. The table has roughly 90,000 clones, approximately 88% seen once; the top ten hold roughly a third. The sample was peripheral blood. The source is a woman older than 75 with active or convalescent COVID-19.

The chain joins TRBV3-1 (or the pseudogene TRBV3-2) to TRBJ1-2; TRBD1 might be the D (5 bases). V was shortened by 3 bases and J by 2 bases, with 16 bases between the two germline ends. The CDR3 has 16 residues. Germline V gives CDR1 LGHDT, CDR2 YNNKEL (reference sequence). The CDR3 DNA reads as TGTGCCAGCAGCCAGACCACAGGAAACGGGAACTATGGCTACACCTTC. Translating gives CASSQTTGNGNYGYTF.

CDR3 sequence: CASSQAGATYEQYF. As DNA, the CDR3 is TGTGCCAGCAGCCAAGCGGGGGCCACCTACGAGCAGTACTTC. The gene calls are TRBV7-2 and TRBJ2-7; TRBD2 matches at 8 bases. The ends lost 5 bases at V and 2 bases at J; junction bases unmatched: 5. Germline V gene data show CDR1 as SGHTA and CDR2 as FQGNSA. The CDR3 has 14 residues.

The rearrangement uses TRBV5-1 and TRBJ1-5; D is unclear. The CDR3 extends over 15 amino acids. V dropped 0 bases and J dropped 0 bases, with 7 bases sitting between them. Germline V gives CDR1 SGHRS, CDR2 YFSETQ. The CDR3: CASSLGGYSNQPQHF. CDR3 in DNA: TGCGCCAGCAGCTTGGGAGGTTATAGCAATCAGCCCCAGCATTTT. Combining the CDR3 with reference TRBV5-1 and TRBJ1-5 gives the whole variable domain KAGVTQTPRYLIKTRGQQVTLSCSPISGHRSVSWYQQTPGQGLQFLFEYFSETQRNKGNFPGRFSGRQFSNSRSEMNVSTLELGDSALYLCASSLGGYSNQPQHFGDGTRLSIL.

The chain joins TRBV19 to TRBJ2-1, with 10 bases lining up with TRBD2. Looked up from germline, CDR1 is LNHDA and CDR2 is SQIVND (reference sequence). The V segment lost 6 bases and the J segment 4 bases; nucleotides outside the gene matches: 12. The CDR3 loop spans 17 amino acids. Written as DNA, the CDR3 is TGTGCCAGTAGGATTAGCGGGGGGACGTCGACTTACAATGAGCAGTTCTTC. It encodes CASRISGGTSTYNEQFF.

The J gene is TRBJ2-3, the V gene TRBV5-5, with D tentatively TRBD2 (5 bases). V was trimmed by 4 bases and J by 2 bases, leaving 14 bases between them. CDR3 length equals 15 residues. Germline-derived CDR1 and CDR2 are SGHKS and YYEKEE (reference sequence). CDR3 residues: CASSPELVPTDTQYF. DNA for the CDR3: TGTGCCAGCAGCCCCGAACTAGTTCCCACAGATACGCAGTATTTT.

The CDR3 here is CATSSQDYNEQFF. CDR3 nucleotides: TGTGCCACCAGCAGCCAGGACTACAATGAGCAGTTCTTC. The V call is TRBV15, the J call TRBJ2-1; the D is unclear. There are 13 residues in the CDR3. The V gene's germline CDR1 is LNHNV and CDR2 YYDKDF (reference sequence). Trimming stripped 3 bases from V and 3 bases from J, with 6 bases between.

The V gene is TRBV6-5, the J gene TRBJ1-4; no clear D gene. The CDR3 totals 15 residues. Trimming left V 5 bases short and J 5 bases short, with 15 bases between. The germline gives CDR1 MNHEY, CDR2 SVGAGI. DNA for the CDR3: TGTGCCAGCAGTCTAACCTATTCACCAAATGAAAAACTGTTTTTT. This codes for CASSLTYSPNEKLFF.